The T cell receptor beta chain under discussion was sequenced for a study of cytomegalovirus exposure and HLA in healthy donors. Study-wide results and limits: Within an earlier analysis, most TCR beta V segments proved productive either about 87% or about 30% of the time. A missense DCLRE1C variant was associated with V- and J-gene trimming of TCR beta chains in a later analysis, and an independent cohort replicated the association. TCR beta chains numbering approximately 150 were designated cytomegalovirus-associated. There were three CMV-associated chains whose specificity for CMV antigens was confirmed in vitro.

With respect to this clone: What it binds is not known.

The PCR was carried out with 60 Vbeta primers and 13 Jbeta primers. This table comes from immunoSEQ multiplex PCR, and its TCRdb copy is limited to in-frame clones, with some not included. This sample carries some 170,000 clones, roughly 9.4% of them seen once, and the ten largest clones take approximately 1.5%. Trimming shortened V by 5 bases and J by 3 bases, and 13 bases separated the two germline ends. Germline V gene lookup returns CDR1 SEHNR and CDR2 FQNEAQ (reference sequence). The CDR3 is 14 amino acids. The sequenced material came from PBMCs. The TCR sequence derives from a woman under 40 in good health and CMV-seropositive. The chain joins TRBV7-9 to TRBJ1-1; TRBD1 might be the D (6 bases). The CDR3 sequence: CASSKTGADTEAFF. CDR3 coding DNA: TGTGCCAGCAGCAAGACAGGAGCGGACACTGAAGCTTTCTTT.